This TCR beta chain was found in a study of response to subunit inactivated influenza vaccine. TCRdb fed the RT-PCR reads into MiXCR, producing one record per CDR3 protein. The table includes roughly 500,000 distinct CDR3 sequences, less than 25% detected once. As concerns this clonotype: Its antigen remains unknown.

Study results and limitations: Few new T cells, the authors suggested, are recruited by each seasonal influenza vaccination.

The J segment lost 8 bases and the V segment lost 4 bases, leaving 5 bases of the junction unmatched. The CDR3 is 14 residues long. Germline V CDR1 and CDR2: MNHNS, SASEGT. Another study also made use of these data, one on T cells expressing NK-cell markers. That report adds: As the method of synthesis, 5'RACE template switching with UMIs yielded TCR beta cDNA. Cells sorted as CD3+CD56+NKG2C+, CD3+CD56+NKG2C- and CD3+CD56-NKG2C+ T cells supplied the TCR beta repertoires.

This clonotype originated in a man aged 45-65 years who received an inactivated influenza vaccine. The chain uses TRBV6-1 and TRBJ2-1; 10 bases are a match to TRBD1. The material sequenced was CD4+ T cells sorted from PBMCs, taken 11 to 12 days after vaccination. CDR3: CASSGRGTGDEQFF. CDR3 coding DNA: TGTGCCAGCAGTGGGCGGGGGACAGGGGATGAGCAGTTCTTC.